This entry lists 26 T cell receptor beta chains sequenced from one sample in a study of beta chain features in type 1 diabetes. Antigens for these TCRs are unknown. General study points: When Type 1 diabetes patients were examined, their TCRB CDR3s proved moderately but significantly shorter in all four CD4+ subsets.

Every isolated RNA sample was fully reverse transcribed, so sequencing captured expressed TCRB transcripts. Generated by immunoSEQ multiplex PCR, the TCRdb table keeps only in-frame clones and is missing some. The table lists 600,000 to 700,000 clones, 13% of them singletons. The sample consisted of naive CD4+ T cells from blood. The receptor set was obtained from a man between 18 and 35 years old with type 1 diabetes.

In its sample, this clone was seen a few times. The chain has TRBV6-5 and TRBJ2-1; D perhaps matches TRBD1 (5 bases). The ends were cut back, 4 bases at V and 6 bases at J, with 19 bases in the middle. Germline lookup yields CDR1 MNHEY and CDR2 SVGAGI. CDR3 length: 16 amino acids. The CDR3 region is CASSSAGRVKGNEQFF. In DNA form, the CDR3 reads TGTGCCAGCAGTTCTGCCGGCAGGGTAAAGGGCAATGAGCAGTTCTTC.

The rearrangement links TRBV11-2 to TRBJ2-5; 8 bases are shared with TRBD1. J lost 5 bases, V lost 5 bases, and 16 bases had no gene match. From germline, CDR1 is SGHAT and CDR2 FQNNGV. The CDR3 runs to 17 residues. CDR3 nucleotide sequence: TGTGCCAGCAGCGGTGGGGCAGGGGGCCCCCAATTGGAGACCCAGTACTTC. This gives the protein CASSGGAGGPQLETQYF.

The chain uses TRBV6-6 and TRBJ1-5; 8 bases line up with TRBD1. The germline V gene encodes CDR1 MNHNY and CDR2 SVGAGI (reference sequence). The CDR3 is made up of 14 amino acids. Trimming cost V 10 bases and J 5 bases; bases outside gene matches: 10. CDR3 protein: CAISQTGVHQPQHF. CDR3 sequence (DNA): TGTGCCATCAGCCAGACAGGGGTCCATCAGCCCCAGCATTTT.

V is TRBV15 and J is TRBJ2-7; D is unclear. Germline loops: CDR1 LNHNV, CDR2 YYDKDF (reference sequence). This CDR3 has 15 residues. The V end was cut by 2 bases, the J end by 2 bases, with 13 bases between. The CDR3 nucleotides are TGTGCCACCAGCAGACCAAATAGGGCGACCTACGAGCAGTACTTC. Encoded protein: CATSRPNRATYEQYF.

This clone has just a few counts. The rearrangement links TRBV10-3 to TRBJ1-2; 10 bases fit TRBD1. V shed 6 bases, J shed 6 bases, and the junction held 4 bases outside the gene matches. CDR1 and CDR2 from the germline V gene are ENHRY and SYGVKD. CDR3 size: 13 residues. The CDR3 DNA reads as TGTGCCATCAGGGGGACAGGGGAGGATGGCTACACCTTC. The encoded protein is CAIRGTGEDGYTF.

The genes are TRBV9 and TRBJ1-2; D uncertain. The V gene lost 4 bases and the J gene lost 0 bases, with 13 bases spanning the gap. CDR1 and CDR2 (germline): SGDLS, YYNGEE. This CDR3 is built from 15 residues. This CDR3 is CASSPETGSNYGYTF. Written as DNA, the CDR3 is TGTGCCAGCAGCCCGGAAACGGGATCTAACTATGGCTACACCTTC.

This chain connects TRBV2 to TRBJ2-3, with 9 positions matching TRBD1. This CDR3 is 16 amino acids long. Germline CDR1 and CDR2: SNHLY and FYNNEI. Trimming at V came to 6 bases and at J to 2 bases, leaving 9 bases not matched to a gene. As DNA, the CDR3 is TGTGCCAGCAGGCTCGACAGGGGGTTTCCCACAGATACGCAGTATTTT. This sequence encodes CASRLDRGFPTDTQYF. The full variable domain, in which reference TRBV2 and TRBJ2-3 provide the parts outside the CDR3, is EPEVTQTPSHQVTQMGQEVILRCVPISNHLYFYWYRQILGQKVEFLVSFYNNEISEKSEIFDDQFSVERPDGSNFTLKIRSTKLEDSAMYFCASRLDRGFPTDTQYFGPGTRLTVL.

This clone was detected only a few times. Other nucleotide sequences from this sample produce the same CDR3. As DNA, the CDR3 is TGCAGCGTTGCCGGAAGGTTAGCCAAAAACATTCAGTACTTC. Its protein is CSVAGRLAKNIQYF. The chain carries TRBV29-1 and TRBJ2-4; no firm D call. V lost 4 bases and J 0 bases, leaving 10 bases between the germline ends. The CDR3 sequence is 14 residues long. Germline V CDR1 and CDR2: SQVTM, ANQGSEA.

This clone came up once. The chain has TRBV4-1 and TRBJ1-1, with D possibly matching TRBD1 (5 bases). The CDR3 consists of 15 residues. Germline V lookup: CDR1 MGHRA, CDR2 YSYEKL. V shed 1 base and J shed 3 bases, with 12 bases lying between them. CDR3 in amino acids: CASSQGGVMDTEAFF. The CDR3, as DNA: TGCGCCAGCAGCCAAGGGGGCGTAATGGACACTGAAGCTTTCTTT.

The J gene is TRBJ1-2, the V gene TRBV19; D unresolved. The ends were cut back, 7 bases at V and 4 bases at J, with 13 bases in the middle. Germline CDR1 and CDR2: LNHDA and SQIVND (reference sequence). The CDR3 loop spans 13 amino acids. CDR3 sequence reads: CASTLGQTYGYTF. The CDR3 bases are TGTGCCAGTACGCTCGGGCAGACCTATGGCTACACCTTC.

The chain couples TRBV7-3 to TRBJ2-7; maybe TRBD2 (6 bases). There are 14 residues in the CDR3. From germline, CDR1 is SGHTA and CDR2 FQGTGA. V lost 2 bases, J lost 2 bases, and 10 bases lay in between. The CDR3 spells CASSLLGGPYEQYF. The CDR3 nucleotides read TGTGCCAGCAGCTTATTGGGGGGACCCTACGAGCAGTACTTC.

This clone has more than one count but fewer than ten. This chain joins TRBV27 and TRBJ2-3, with D hard to call. The CDR3 sequence is 12 residues long. The V gene's germline CDR1 is MNHEY and CDR2 SMNVEV (reference sequence). V lost 0 bases and J 5 bases, leaving 3 bases between the germline ends. The CDR3 protein is CASSLSQDTQYF. The CDR3 DNA sequence: TGTGCCAGCAGTTTATCGCAAGATACGCAGTATTTT.

This clone has only a few counts. This sequence joins TRBV5-1 and TRBJ2-5; D is ambiguous. Germline CDR1 reads SGHRS; CDR2 reads YFSETQ. The CDR3 consists of 16 residues. V lost 1 base and J lost 4, with 17 bases in between. The CDR3 loop reads CASSLSGPPIGETQYF. The CDR3 DNA reads TGCGCCAGCAGCTTGTCCGGGCCCCCCATCGGAGAGACCCAGTACTTC.

This sequence joins TRBV5-1 and TRBJ2-3; tentative D call: TRBD1 (6 bases). V lost 0 bases and J lost 6, with 14 bases in between. The V gene's germline CDR1 is SGHRS and CDR2 YFSETQ. The CDR3 totals 15 residues. CDR3 region: CASSLAQGNFDTQYF. The DNA of the CDR3 is TGCGCCAGCAGCTTGGCACAGGGTAACTTCGATACGCAGTATTTT.

This clone was detected a few times. The chain is built from TRBV29-1 and TRBJ2-3, with D possibly matching TRBD1 (5 bases). CDR1 SQVTM and CDR2 ANQGSEA come from the germline V gene. CDR3 size: 15 residues. V shed 1 base and J shed 5 bases, with 16 bases lying between them. The DNA of the CDR3 is TGCAGCGTTGAAGTTGACAAGGCTAGGGGAGATACGCAGTATTTT. It is translated as CSVEVDKARGDTQYF.

This sequence joins TRBV7-9 and TRBJ1-1, with 7 bases matching TRBD1. With 6 bases clipped from V and 3 bases from J, the junction kept 4 bases outside the gene matches. CDR1 is SEHNR, CDR2 FQNEAQ, per germline (reference sequence). The CDR3 spans 13 residues. CDR3 sequence reads: CASSEGADTEAFF. CDR3 bases: TGTGCCAGCAGTGAGGGGGCGGACACTGAAGCTTTCTTT. The full variable domain, rest sourced from reference TRBV7-9 and TRBJ1-1, is DTGVSQNPRHKITKRGQNVTFRCDPISEHNRLYWYRQTLGQGPEFLTYFQNEAQLEKSRLLSDRFSAERPKGSFSTLEIQRTEQGDSAMYLCASSEGADTEAFFGQGTRLTVV.

V is TRBV7-8 and J is TRBJ2-1, with 7 bases matching TRBD2. The junction had 10 bases not matched to a gene; V was cut back by 5 bases and J by 0 bases. The CDR3 is made up of 17 amino acids. Germline V gives CDR1 SGHVS, CDR2 FQNEAQ. The CDR3 bases are TGTGCCAGCAGCCAAATGCGGGGGTCCTCCTCCTACAATGAGCAGTTCTTC. Amino acid sequence: CASSQMRGSSSYNEQFF.

For this clone: This sample includes further DNA sequences coding for the same CDR3. The chain couples TRBV30 to TRBJ2-1, with D unclear. The CDR3 runs 14 residues. Deletions cut 0 bases from V and 3 bases from J, with 9 bases between. Germline V gene lookup returns CDR1 GTSNPN and CDR2 SVGIG (reference sequence). As DNA, the CDR3 is TGTGCCTGGAGTGTAAGGGCCGGCTACAATGAGCAGTTCTTC. Amino acid sequence: CAWSVRAGYNEQFF.

The rearrangement joins TRBV7-9 to TRBJ2-7, with 7 bases identical to TRBD1. The germline V gene has CDR1 SEHNR and CDR2 FQNEAQ (reference sequence). The CDR3 loop spans 16 amino acids. J lost 6 bases, V lost 1 base, and 12 bases had no gene match. CDR3: CASSLVRGQGAREQYF. In DNA form, the CDR3 reads TGTGCCAGCAGCTTAGTTAGGGGGCAAGGGGCCCGCGAGCAGTACTTC.

A few counts support this clone. This chain links TRBV15 with TRBJ2-3, with no clear D. The V end was cut by 4 bases, the J end by 0 bases, with 14 bases between. The CDR3 has 16 residues. Germline V gene data show CDR1 as LNHNV and CDR2 as YYDKDF (reference sequence). The CDR3: CATSIKVTASTDTQYF. The CDR3 nucleotides read TGTGCCACCAGCATCAAAGTGACTGCTAGCACAGATACGCAGTATTTT.

J is TRBJ1-5 and V is TRBV5-1; D may be TRBD1 (6 bases). CDR1 is SGHRS, CDR2 YFSETQ, per germline. The CDR3 is 15 amino acids. Between the trimmed V and J ends, which lost 1 base and 2 bases, there was a span of 10 bases. The CDR3 nucleotides read TGCGCCAGCAGCTTGCGAGGGGGTGGCAATCAGCCCCAGCATTTT. This encodes CASSLRGGGNQPQHF.

The chain uses TRBV9 and TRBJ2-7; weak D call: TRBD1 (5 bases). Germline-derived CDR1 and CDR2 are SGDLS and YYNGEE. V lost 4 bases and J lost 4, with 12 bases in between. The CDR3 loop spans 13 amino acids. Written as DNA, the CDR3 is TGTGCCAGCAGCTGGACCTCAGGGTACGAGCAGTACTTC. It yields the protein CASSWTSGYEQYF.

This sequence joins TRBV2 and TRBJ2-1; the D is unclear. This CDR3 has 14 residues. Trimming cost V 0 bases and J 9 bases, with 12 bases left between them. Germline CDR1 is SNHLY and CDR2 is FYNNEI. The CDR3 spells CASSEAEVNTEQFF. CDR3 DNA sequence: TGTGCCAGCAGTGAAGCGGAAGTTAATACTGAGCAGTTCTTC.

Remarks on this clone: This clone may be a read error of a much larger clone one base away. Other DNA sequences within the sample encode an identical CDR3. The V and J genes are TRBV15 and TRBJ2-5; D is perhaps TRBD1 (6 bases). This CDR3 is built from 14 residues. Germline lookup yields CDR1 LNHNV and CDR2 YYDKDF (reference sequence). V gave up 0 bases and J gave up 2 bases, with 7 bases separating them. Written as DNA, the CDR3 is TGTGCCACCAGCAGAGACAGGGGACAAGAGACCCAGTACTTC. Translating it yields CATSRDRGQETQYF.

The chain is built from TRBV5-6 and TRBJ2-3; D is uncertain. The CDR3 loop spans 13 amino acids. The ends were cut back, 5 bases at V and 4 bases at J, with 11 bases in the middle. Germline V lookup: CDR1 SGHDT, CDR2 YYEEEE. CDR3 sequence reads: CASRPTLADTQYF. DNA for the CDR3: TGTGCCAGCAGGCCTACCCTAGCAGATACGCAGTATTTT.

This clone has only a few counts. This chain connects TRBV19 to TRBJ1-5; a possible D gene is TRBD1 (6 bases). Looked up from germline, CDR1 is LNHDA and CDR2 is SQIVND (reference sequence). This CDR3 comprises 12 residues. The germline V and J ends were trimmed by 5 bases and 12 bases, with 14 bases remaining between them. The DNA for the CDR3 is TGTGCCAGTAGTCCCTGGGAGGGGGACCAGCATTTT. Protein product: CASSPWEGDQHF.